The rows below give T cell receptor beta chains drawn from one sample of a study of human T cells and chemical hapten exposure. A single record per CDR3 protein comes from TCRdb applying MiXCR to the RACE reads. The table shows about 65,000 distinct CDR3 sequences, with 5.5% to 7.5% occurring only once. Sequencing was performed on whole blood. Source of these receptors: a female donor in good health. Some clones in this sample may be carry-over from other donors' samples. The CDR3 runs from the conserved cysteine through the conserved F or W. The D gene is left open where the match is weak. Rows may omit the clone size; those that give it use once, few, many or a size class.

CDR3 DNA,CDR3 protein,J gene,V gene,clone size,D gene
TGTGCCAGCCTACGGCCGAAGGGTGAAAAACTGTTTTTT,CASLRPKGEKLFF,TRBJ1-4,TRBV28,NA,NA
TGCAGCGTTCTTAGTCTATTACCAAGGGGGCAGTACTTC,CSVLSLLPRGQYF,TRBJ2-7,TRBV29-1,many,NA
TGCAGCGTTGACCCCGACAGGGTATCGGTCTTGAACACTGAAGCTTTCTTT,CSVDPDRVSVLNTEAFF,TRBJ1-1,TRBV29-1,NA,TRBD1
TGCAGTGCTAAGTTAGCGACGACCTACGAGCAGTACTTC,CSAKLATTYEQYF,TRBJ2-7,TRBV20-1,many,NA
TGCGCCAGCAGCCAAGGACGGGGGAGCCTCTATGGCTACACCTTC,CASSQGRGSLYGYTF,TRBJ1-2,TRBV4-3,NA,NA
TGCAGCGTTTTAGGACAGGGGCGTCAAGAGACCCAGTACTTC,CSVLGQGRQETQYF,TRBJ2-5,TRBV29-1,NA,TRBD1
TGTGCCAGCAGCTCCTCTAGCGGCACAGATACGCAGTATTTT,CASSSSSGTDTQYF,TRBJ2-3,TRBV7-2,few,NA
TGTGCCAGCAGCCGATTTCGGGACTCAGCGTCCTACGAGCAGTACTTC,CASSRFRDSASYEQYF,TRBJ2-7,TRBV5-6,few,NA
TGTGCCAGCAGCTTCGGGACTAGCGGGAGCTACGAGCAGTACTTC,CASSFGTSGSYEQYF,TRBJ2-7,TRBV7-2,many,TRBD2
TGTGCCAGCAGCTTAGTAGGCGTAGAAGCTTTCTTT,CASSLVGVEAFF,TRBJ1-1,TRBV7-2,many,NA